One sample yielded the 27 T cell receptor beta chains listed below, sequenced in a study of blood T cells in healthy people across ages. Alongside a J-beta primer mix, a sample-barcoded 5' primer served in a second PCR lasting about 7 to 12 cycles. TCRdb called the 5' RACE reads again in MiXCR, with one record for every CDR3 protein. In the table there are 1.5 million to 2 million distinct CDR3 sequences, roughly 49% of which are singletons. The sample consisted of blood. These receptors all come from a woman in her thirties or forties in good health.

The chain has TRBV4-1 and TRBJ2-3; 11 bases are shared with TRBD2. Per the germline V gene, CDR1 is MGHRA and CDR2 is YSYEKL. V lost 11 bases, J lost 5 bases, and 15 bases stayed unmatched. This CDR3 comprises 16 residues. The DNA of the CDR3 is TGCGCCGCCTCTGAACCGACTAGCGGGGCCGGAGATACGCAGTATTTT. This codes for CAASEPTSGAGDTQYF.

The chain links TRBV7-9 to TRBJ1-5, with D unclear. Germline V gene data show CDR1 as SEHNR and CDR2 as FQNEAQ (reference sequence). The V end was cut by 1 base, the J end by 10 bases, with 11 bases between. The length of the CDR3 is 13 residues. CDR3 amino acids: CASSLVSATPQHF. As DNA, the CDR3 is TGTGCCAGCAGCTTAGTTTCCGCAACACCCCAGCATTTT.

The genes are TRBV7-3 and TRBJ2-5; D tentatively reads TRBD1 or TRBD2 (6 bases each). The CDR3 has 16 residues. Trimming pared 1 base from V and 1 base from J, leaving 13 bases between. Germline CDR1 SGHTA, CDR2 FQGTGA. DNA for the CDR3: TGTGCCAGCAGCTTAAGTGTGGGGGGCGGCCAAGAGACCCAGTACTTC. As protein: CASSLSVGGGQETQYF.

This sequence joins TRBV10-3 and TRBJ2-6; maybe TRBD1 (7 bases). The CDR3 consists of 16 residues. Trimming took off 5 bases at V and 2 bases at J, with 13 bases between the two ends. CDR1 ENHRY and CDR2 SYGVKD come from the germline V gene. This CDR3 is CAISPQGGTGANVLTF. CDR3 coding DNA: TGTGCCATCAGTCCCCAGGGGGGAACTGGGGCCAACGTCCTGACTTTC.

The chain combines TRBV20-1 with TRBJ2-3, with D maybe TRBD1 (5 bases). The V gene's germline CDR1 is DFQATT and CDR2 SNEGSKA (reference sequence). The CDR3 contains 12 residues. The germline V and J ends were trimmed by 4 bases and 2 bases, with 7 bases remaining between them. DNA for the CDR3: TGCAGTGCTACACAGGACACAGATACGCAGTATTTT. Its translation is CSATQDTDTQYF.

This clonotype was found a few times. The chain joins TRBV4-3 to TRBJ2-5; D may be TRBD1 or TRBD2 (5 bases each). The CDR3 sequence is 15 residues long. V lost 0 bases and J 5 bases, leaving 13 bases between the germline ends. Germline assignment: CDR1 LGHNA and CDR2 YSLEER. The CDR3 spells CASSQDVHRGETQYF. Written as DNA, the CDR3 is TGCGCCAGCAGCCAAGATGTCCACCGGGGCGAGACCCAGTACTTC.

V is TRBV2 and J is TRBJ2-7, with 7 bases identical to TRBD1. V lost 4 bases to trimming and J lost 6 bases; unmatched junction nucleotides: 3. The CDR3 sequence is 12 residues long. Germline lookup yields CDR1 SNHLY and CDR2 FYNNEI. This chain's CDR3 is CASSGPGGEQYF. The DNA for the CDR3 is TGTGCCAGCAGTGGCCCAGGGGGCGAGCAGTACTTC.

This clonotype was seen more than once but under ten times. This chain uses TRBV6-2 or TRBV6-3 with TRBJ1-2, with D unresolved. There are 12 residues in the CDR3. The germline V and J ends were trimmed by 5 bases and 2 bases, with 6 bases remaining between them. Germline V lookup: CDR1 MNHEY, CDR2 SVGEGT. CDR3 bases: TGTGCCAGCAGTAAGGCGAACTATGGCTACACCTTC. It codes for CASSKANYGYTF.

The rearrangement links TRBV15 to TRBJ2-1, with TRBD2 matching 15 bases. Trimming cost V 1 base and J 5 bases; bases outside gene matches: 3. The germline V gene has CDR1 LNHNV and CDR2 YYDKDF (reference sequence). The CDR3 consists of 17 residues. CDR3 DNA sequence: TGTGCCACCAGCAGAGTTGGACTAGCGGGGGGGAACAATGAGCAGTTCTTC. It is translated as CATSRVGLAGGNNEQFF.

This clonotype was picked up a small number of times. The genes are TRBV20-1 and TRBJ2-4; 9 bases map to TRBD2. The end of the DNA aligns better with TRBJ2-7, so the J call may be wrong. The V gene's germline CDR1 is DFQATT and CDR2 SNEGSKA (reference sequence). This CDR3 is built from 13 residues. The CDR3 nucleotides read TGCAGTGCTAGGACTAGCGGAGTTCGCGAGCAGTACTTC. Amino acid sequence: CSARTSGVREQYF.

This clonotype was observed a handful of times. The gene calls are TRBV6-2 or TRBV6-3 and TRBJ2-1; weak D call: TRBD1 (5 bases). The length of the CDR3 is 14 residues. Per germline, CDR1 MNHEY and CDR2 SVGEGT. V gave up 5 bases and J gave up 8 bases, with 16 bases separating them. The CDR3 sequence: CASSTQRWGYEQFF. The CDR3 DNA is TGTGCCAGCAGTACCCAGAGATGGGGCTATGAGCAGTTCTTC.

This clonotype was observed a few times. The junction differs from germline at one of its ends, possibly a read error. This sequence joins TRBV5-1 and TRBJ2-1; 12 nucleotides line up with TRBD2. Germline values: CDR1 SGHRS, CDR2 YFSETQ. The CDR3 contains 15 residues. This chain's CDR3 is CASSRTSGGTNEQFF. For the CDR3, the DNA is TGTGCCAGCAGCCGCACTAGCGGGGGGACCAATGAGCAGTTCTTC.

The chain has TRBV6-5 and TRBJ2-4; the D gene could be TRBD1 or TRBD2 (7 bases each). Germline values: CDR1 MNHEY, CDR2 SVGAGI. The CDR3 loop spans 16 amino acids. The V and J ends lost 6 bases and 3 bases respectively, with 18 bases between them. CDR3 sequence: CASSRDREGGKNIQYF. CDR3 bases: TGTGCCAGCAGCCGCGACAGGGAGGGTGGCAAAAACATTCAGTACTTC.

V and J are TRBV2 and TRBJ2-3; D may be TRBD2 (5 bases). The CDR3 length is 15 residues. From germline, CDR1 is SNHLY and CDR2 FYNNEI. V gave up 9 bases and J gave up 4 bases, with 20 bases separating them. CDR3 DNA sequence: TGTGCCAGATTCCGGGCTTCAGGAGCGGCAGATACGCAGTATTTT. This sequence encodes CARFRASGAADTQYF.

The chain is built from TRBV6-6 and TRBJ2-1; a possible D gene is TRBD1 (6 bases). Trimming removed 6 bases from V and 8 bases from J, with 14 bases in between. This CDR3 has 13 residues. Per the germline V gene, CDR1 is MNHNY and CDR2 is SVGAGI (reference sequence). CDR3 region: CASRGQRHDEQFF. The CDR3 DNA is TGTGCCAGCAGGGGACAACGGCATGATGAGCAGTTCTTC.

The V and J genes are TRBV6-5 and TRBJ1-6; D possibly corresponds to TRBD1 (6 bases). Deletions cut 4 bases from V and 5 bases from J, with 21 bases between. The CDR3 length is 18 residues. Germline CDR1 MNHEY, CDR2 SVGAGI. The CDR3 spells CASSLIPGGAIHNSPLHF. CDR3 nucleotide sequence: TGTGCCAGCAGTTTAATACCCGGGGGGGCGATCCATAATTCACCCCTCCACTTT.

The chain joins TRBV6-5 to TRBJ2-1; perhaps TRBD1 as D (5 bases). V shed 6 bases and J shed 5 bases, with 14 bases lying between them. The CDR3 length is 14 residues. Per the germline V gene, CDR1 is MNHEY and CDR2 is SVGAGI. The chain's CDR3 is CASRPNSRDNEQFF. The CDR3 DNA sequence: TGTGCCAGCAGGCCGAATTCCAGGGACAATGAGCAGTTCTTC.

This chain links TRBV4-1 with TRBJ2-7; a possible D gene is TRBD1 (5 bases). The CDR3 is made up of 16 amino acids. Germline V gives CDR1 MGHRA, CDR2 YSYEKL. V lost 1 base and J 2 bases, leaving 15 bases between the germline ends. The CDR3 protein is CASSQVWGDVPYEQYF. The CDR3, as DNA: TGCGCCAGCAGCCAAGTTTGGGGCGACGTCCCCTACGAGCAGTACTTC.

The V call is TRBV20-1, the J call TRBJ2-3; D gene unclear. Germline V gene sequence: CDR1 DFQATT, CDR2 SNEGSKA (reference sequence). The germline V and J ends were trimmed by 1 base and 1 base, with 12 bases remaining between them. The CDR3 extends over 15 amino acids. CDR3 in DNA: TGCAGTGCTAGAGGGCACAGATCGGGCACAGATACGCAGTATTTT. It is translated as CSARGHRSGTDTQYF.

The sample holds a few counts of this clonotype. V and J are TRBV19 and TRBJ2-1; no firm D call. The V end was cut by 5 bases, the J end by 6 bases, with 11 bases between. The CDR3 extends over 13 amino acids. CDR1 is LNHDA and CDR2 is SQIVND in the germline V gene (reference sequence). The CDR3 sequence: CASSFPGFNEQFF. In DNA, the CDR3 is TGTGCCAGTAGTTTCCCAGGTTTCAATGAGCAGTTCTTC.

This chain connects TRBV7-2 to TRBJ2-5; D may match TRBD1 or TRBD2 (5 bases each). Trimming pared 6 bases from V and 13 bases from J, leaving 21 bases between. CDR1 SGHTA and CDR2 FQGNSA come from the germline V gene. This CDR3 has 13 residues. The CDR3: CASSQPTARDLYF. The CDR3 nucleotides are TGTGCCAGCAGTCAACCAACTGCAAGGGACCTGTACTTC.

Notes on this clonotype: This may stem from a read error, because a much larger clone lies one nucleotide away. The V call is TRBV13, the J call TRBJ1-1; tentative D call: TRBD1 (5 bases). The length of the CDR3 is 13 residues. Germline lookup yields CDR1 PRHDT and CDR2 FYEKMQ (reference sequence). CDR3 in DNA: TGTGCCAGCAGCTCCGACAGAAACACTGAAGATTTCTTT. It specifies CASSSDRNTEDFF.

The rearrangement uses TRBV6-5 and TRBJ2-2; D is ambiguous. V was trimmed by 7 bases and J by 2 bases, leaving 11 bases between them. The CDR3 has 14 amino acids. Germline-derived CDR1 and CDR2 are MNHEY and SVGAGI. DNA of the CDR3: TGTGCCAGCAAGCGAACACCTAACACCGGGGAGCTGTTTTTT. Protein: CASKRTPNTGELFF.

There are a few counts of this clonotype. This rearrangement joins TRBV7-2 to TRBJ1-1, with D possibly being TRBD1 (6 bases). This CDR3 contains 15 residues. Germline assignment: CDR1 SGHTA and CDR2 FQGNSA. The germline V and J ends were trimmed by 1 base and 2 bases, with 11 bases remaining between them. CDR3 amino acids: CASSLGGGLNTEAFF. CDR3 DNA sequence: TGTGCCAGCAGCTTAGGAGGGGGGTTAAACACTGAAGCTTTCTTT.

The chain links TRBV7-2 to TRBJ2-3, with D hard to call. Deletions cut 5 bases from V and 1 base from J, with 10 bases between. There are 14 residues in the CDR3. Germline CDR1 is SGHTA and CDR2 is FQGNSA. CDR3 DNA: TGTGCCAGCAGCGCCCGTCGGGGCACAGATACGCAGTATTTT. This codes for CASSARRGTDTQYF.

This clonotype was recorded a few times. The J gene is TRBJ2-7, the V gene TRBV28, with D unresolved. The V gene's germline CDR1 is MDHEN and CDR2 SYDVKM. The CDR3 has 14 amino acids. V gave up 3 bases and J gave up 3 bases, with 12 bases separating them. In DNA form, the CDR3 reads TGTGCCAGCAGTTTGTACACTGCCCGCTACGAGCAGTACTTC. As protein: CASSLYTARYEQYF. Drawing the rest from reference TRBV28 and TRBJ2-7, the complete variable domain is DVKVTQSSRYLVKRTGEKVFLECVQDMDHENMFWYRQDPGLGLRLIYFSYDVKMKEKGDIPEGYSVSREKKERFSLILESASTNQTSMYLCASSLYTARYEQYFGPGTRLTVT.

There are a few counts of this clonotype. V is TRBV11-2 and J is TRBJ2-1, with 8 bases fitting TRBD2. V shed 5 bases, J shed 7 bases, and the junction held 13 bases outside the gene matches. This CDR3 has 16 residues. Germline V gene lookup returns CDR1 SGHAT and CDR2 FQNNGV. CDR3 loop: CASSPRVRGGRNEQFF. The CDR3 nucleotides read TGTGCCAGCAGCCCTCGCGTTCGGGGGGGCCGTAATGAGCAGTTCTTC.